The next 25 T cell receptor beta chains were all read from a single sample in a study of memory CD4+ T cells and cytomegalovirus serostatus. Single viable CD3+CD4+CD8-CD45RO+ cells were sorted as the memory CD4+ T cells. Generated by immunoSEQ multiplex PCR, the TCRdb table keeps only in-frame clones and is missing some. The sample lists tens of thousands of clones, about 73% seen once, with roughly 0.84% in the top ten. The specimen was memory CD4+ T cells from blood. The receptors stem from an adult in good health and CMV-seronegative.

The chain uses TRBV28 and TRBJ1-1; TRBD1 matches at 10 bases. Germline assignment: CDR1 MDHEN and CDR2 SYDVKM. V shed 6 bases, J shed 3 bases, and the junction held 7 bases outside the gene matches. The CDR3 runs 15 residues. The CDR3, as DNA: TGTGCCAGCAGAAAACCGGGACAGGGGTACACTGAAGCTTTCTTT. It translates to CASRKPGQGYTEAFF.

The genes are TRBV9 and TRBJ2-3; D is uncertain. The CDR3 totals 14 residues. Germline assignment: CDR1 SGDLS and CDR2 YYNGEE. V lost 0 bases and J 6 bases, leaving 11 bases between the germline ends. The chain's CDR3 is CASSVAPYVDTQYF. Written as DNA, the CDR3 is TGTGCCAGCAGCGTAGCCCCATACGTGGATACGCAGTATTTT.

In this sample, this clone turned up a few times. The chain employs TRBV7-8 and TRBJ2-3; no clear D gene. Germline V lookup: CDR1 SGHVS, CDR2 FQNEAQ. The V and J ends lost 0 bases and 6 bases respectively, with 7 bases between them. This CDR3 region has 13 residues. The CDR3 DNA sequence: TGTGCCAGCAGCTTAGCCTCTCGGGATACGCAGTATTTT. Amino acid sequence: CASSLASRDTQYF.

V gene TRBV6-6 combines with J gene TRBJ2-3; a weak D match, TRBD1 (6 bases). This CDR3 spans 15 amino acids. Germline assignment: CDR1 MNHNY and CDR2 SVGAGI (reference sequence). V lost 6 bases, J lost 4 bases, and 17 bases lay in between. The CDR3 region is CASRHTGLGADTQYF. The CDR3 DNA reads as TGTGCCAGCAGACATACAGGGTTGGGCGCAGATACGCAGTATTTT.

This rearrangement joins TRBV2 to TRBJ2-3; 8 nucleotides align to TRBD1. With V trimmed by 5 bases and J by 3 bases, 7 bases remained unmatched. This CDR3 contains 15 residues. Germline CDR1 SNHLY, CDR2 FYNNEI. CDR3 in DNA: TGTGCCAGCAGTCTCCTTGGACAGGGTACAGATACGCAGTATTTT. It translates to CASSLLGQGTDTQYF.

The table lists this clone with a count of one. The V call is TRBV5-1, the J call TRBJ2-1; 9 nucleotides align to TRBD2. The V gene end was trimmed by 3 bases and the J gene end by 8 bases; junction bases not matched to a gene: 3. CDR3 size: 13 residues. Germline CDR1 reads SGHRS; CDR2 reads YFSETQ. The CDR3 region has the DNA TGCGCCAGCAGCTCGCGCGGGGGGGATGAGCAGTTCTTC. The encoded protein is CASSSRGGDEQFF.

This clone is medium-sized in the sample. Other nucleotide sequences in the sample specify the same CDR3. This chain joins TRBV30 and TRBJ1-5; D is uncertain. There are 14 residues in the CDR3. Per the germline V gene, CDR1 is GTSNPN and CDR2 is SVGIG (reference sequence). V lost 0 bases and J lost 2, with 8 bases in between. This chain's CDR3 is CAWSVRGGNQPQHF. The CDR3 nucleotides read TGTGCCTGGAGTGTACGGGGAGGCAATCAGCCCCAGCATTTT.

This chain joins TRBV9 and TRBJ1-1; 8 bases fit TRBD1. After removal of 0 bases from V and 9 bases from J, the junction contained 7 bases not matched to a gene. The CDR3 totals 14 residues. From germline, CDR1 is SGDLS and CDR2 YYNGEE. The CDR3 protein is CASSVDPGQEKAFF. Written as DNA, the CDR3 is TGTGCCAGCAGCGTAGATCCGGGACAGGAGAAAGCTTTCTTT.

The V gene is TRBV5-6, the J gene TRBJ2-2; 7 nucleotides align to TRBD2. J was trimmed by 7 bases and V by 4 bases; bases with no gene match: 4. Germline CDR1 and CDR2: SGHDT and YYEEEE. The CDR3 length is 13 residues. The CDR3 loop is CASSRGTNGELFF. CDR3 coding DNA: TGTGCCAGCAGCCGCGGGACTAACGGGGAGCTGTTTTTT.

The rearrangement joins TRBV29-1 to TRBJ2-1; 10 bases map to TRBD1. The germline V gene has CDR1 SQVTM and CDR2 ANQGSEA. This CDR3 is 14 amino acids long. V shed 5 bases, J shed 4 bases, and the junction held 5 bases outside the gene matches. CDR3 bases: TGCAGCGTTAGGGACAGGGGACCTTACAATGAGCAGTTCTTC. It translates to CSVRDRGPYNEQFF.

The V and J genes are TRBV5-8 and TRBJ2-7, with D maybe TRBD2 (6 bases). Germline V lookup: CDR1 SGHTS, CDR2 YDEGEE. V lost 3 bases and J lost 0, with 7 bases in between. This CDR3 region has 13 residues. CDR3 sequence reads: CASSSGVSYEQYF. The CDR3 DNA reads TGTGCCAGCAGCTCGGGGGTCTCCTACGAGCAGTACTTC. The full variable domain, with the rest looked up from reference TRBV5-8 and TRBJ2-7, is EAGVTQSPTHLIKTRGQQATLRCSPISGHTSVYWYQQALGLGLQFLLWYDEGEERNRGNFPPRFSGRQFPNYSSELNVNALELEDSALYLCASSSGVSYEQYFGPGTRLTVT.

The genes are TRBV6-1 and TRBJ1-2, with D tentatively TRBD1 (5 bases). This CDR3 has 13 residues. The germline V and J ends were trimmed by 3 bases and 6 bases, with 11 bases remaining between them. CDR1 is MNHNS, CDR2 SASEGT, per germline. Written as DNA, the CDR3 is TGTGCCAGCAGTGAGGAGGTAGGGGATGGCTACACCTTC. Translation gives CASSEEVGDGYTF.

The chain recombines TRBV5-1 with TRBJ1-4; D is perhaps TRBD1 (5 bases). V lost 1 base and J lost 1, with 5 bases in between. The CDR3 covers 14 residues. Per germline, CDR1 SGHRS and CDR2 YFSETQ. The CDR3 is CASSLQGTNEKLFF. The CDR3 DNA is TGCGCCAGCAGCTTGCAGGGAACTAATGAAAAACTGTTTTTT.

This clone is termed medium-sized. V gene TRBV2 combines with J gene TRBJ1-6, with 7 bases aligning to TRBD1. J was trimmed by 7 bases and V by 3 bases; bases with no gene match: 0. Germline V gene data show CDR1 as SNHLY and CDR2 as FYNNEI. The CDR3 spans 13 residues. The CDR3 bases are TGTGCCAGCAGTGACAGGGGGAATTCACCCCTCCACTTT. It specifies CASSDRGNSPLHF.

The chain couples TRBV5-1 to TRBJ2-4; 10 bases agree with TRBD2. The germline V gene has CDR1 SGHRS and CDR2 YFSETQ. V lost 1 base and J lost 6; bases outside the gene matches: 1. This CDR3 has 14 amino acids. The CDR3 protein is CASSLTSGVNIQYF. CDR3 sequence (DNA): TGCGCCAGCAGCTTGACTAGCGGGGTAAACATTCAGTACTTC. The variable domain in full, with the rest retrieved from reference TRBV5-1 and TRBJ2-4, is KAGVTQTPRYLIKTRGQQVTLSCSPISGHRSVSWYQQTPGQGLQFLFEYFSETQRNKGNFPGRFSGRQFSNSRSEMNVSTLELGDSALYLCASSLTSGVNIQYFGAGTRLSVL.

The CDR3 protein is CASSLEGTGPSYEQYF. As DNA, the CDR3 is TGTGCCAGCAGCTTGGAAGGGACAGGGCCTTCCTACGAGCAGTACTTC. The chain links TRBV4-2 to TRBJ2-7; TRBD1 matches at 9 bases. Unmatched junction bases numbered 9, after V lost 5 bases and J lost 1 base. CDR3 length: 16 residues. Looked up from germline, CDR1 is LGHNA and CDR2 is YNFKEQ.

The rearrangement joins TRBV5-1 to TRBJ2-3; TRBD1 might be the D (8 bases). From germline, CDR1 is SGHRS and CDR2 YFSETQ. This CDR3 region has 15 residues. V was trimmed by 4 bases and J by 4 bases, leaving 16 bases between them. CDR3 residues: CASSLQGGGADTQYF. For the CDR3, the DNA is TGCGCCAGCAGCCTACAGGGGGGGGGTGCAGATACGCAGTATTTT.

This clone was found a few times. The V gene is TRBV2, the J gene TRBJ1-6; D not certain. The V gene's germline CDR1 is SNHLY and CDR2 FYNNEI. Trimming cost V 6 bases and J 7 bases, with 13 bases left between them. The CDR3 spans 14 residues. CDR3 residues: CASRPDLGNSPLHF. The DNA for the CDR3 is TGTGCCAGCAGGCCGGACTTAGGAAATTCACCCCTCCACTTT.

The genes are TRBV5-1 and TRBJ1-4; no reliable D call. This CDR3 is 16 amino acids long. With 0 bases removed from V and 1 base from J, the gap between germline ends came to 10 bases. Germline V CDR1 and CDR2: SGHRS, YFSETQ. CDR3 nucleotide sequence: TGCGCCAGCAGCTTGGGTGGTGCGAAAACTAATGAAAAACTGTTTTTT. It encodes CASSLGGAKTNEKLFF.

The chain combines TRBV19 with TRBJ1-2; 12 positions agree with TRBD1. V lost 8 bases, J lost 7 bases, and 5 bases stayed unmatched. The CDR3 loop spans 13 amino acids. The germline gives CDR1 LNHDA, CDR2 SQIVND (reference sequence). The CDR3 region is CASAGQGAGGYTF. The CDR3 nucleotides read TGTGCCAGTGCGGGACAGGGGGCCGGTGGCTACACCTTC.

A few counts support this clone. At the DNA level, this CDR3 is encoded by other sequences in the same sample as well. This rearrangement joins TRBV6-5 to TRBJ1-5; 8 positions agree with TRBD1. In germline, CDR1 is MNHEY, CDR2 SVGAGI. The CDR3 extends over 15 amino acids. The J segment lost 1 base and the V segment lost 6 bases, leaving 5 bases of the junction unmatched. CDR3 nucleotides: TGTGCCAGCAGCAAACAGGGGGGGAGCAATCAGCCCCAGCATTTT. The encoded protein is CASSKQGGSNQPQHF.

This chain uses TRBV9 with TRBJ2-3, with 7 bases that match TRBD1. The CDR3 covers 16 residues. V shed 0 bases, J shed 4 bases, and the junction held 8 bases outside the gene matches. The germline V gene has CDR1 SGDLS and CDR2 YYNGEE. The DNA for the CDR3 is TGTGCCAGCAGCGTAGCACAGGGGAGTTGGTCAGATACGCAGTATTTT. Translated, it gives CASSVAQGSWSDTQYF.

The gene calls are TRBV28 and TRBJ1-1; D uncertain. Germline lookup yields CDR1 MDHEN and CDR2 SYDVKM. CDR3 size: 12 residues. The V and J ends lost 4 bases and 6 bases respectively, with 9 bases between them. For the CDR3, the DNA is TGTGCCAGCAGTTCGTACGCACCTGAAGCTTTCTTT. As protein: CASSSYAPEAFF. The full variable domain, its missing parts supplied by reference TRBV28 and TRBJ1-1, is DVKVTQSSRYLVKRTGEKVFLECVQDMDHENMFWYRQDPGLGLRLIYFSYDVKMKEKGDIPEGYSVSREKKERFSLILESASTNQTSMYLCASSSYAPEAFFGQGTRLTVV.

This clone has more than one count but fewer than ten. The J gene is TRBJ2-5, the V gene TRBV7-2, with a possible D match to TRBD1 (5 bases). Trimming pared 5 bases from V and 1 base from J, leaving 11 bases between. The CDR3 is 14 amino acids. Per the germline V gene, CDR1 is SGHTA and CDR2 is FQGNSA. CDR3: CASSRTTAQETQYF. In DNA form, the CDR3 reads TGTGCCAGCAGCCGTACGACAGCCCAAGAGACCCAGTACTTC. The full variable domain, rest sourced from reference TRBV7-2 and TRBJ2-5, is GAGVSQSPSNKVTEKGKDVELRCDPISGHTALYWYRQSLGQGLEFLIYFQGNSAPDKSGLPSDRFSAERTGGSVSTLTIQRTQQEDSAVYLCASSRTTAQETQYFGPGTRLLVL.

The chain recombines TRBV10-3 with TRBJ1-1; D gene unclear. V lost 10 bases and J lost 0, with 12 bases in between. The length of the CDR3 is 13 residues. CDR1 is ENHRY, CDR2 SYGVKD, per germline. The CDR3 nucleotides read TGTGCCAGCCGCCGTGGTTTGAACACTGAAGCTTTCTTT. It is translated as CASRRGLNTEAFF.